The sequence of this T cell receptor beta chain was determined in a study of blood T cell repertoires in COVID-19. For the study at large: Samples taken during acute and convalescent COVID-19 were collected in the United States, Italy and Spain. T cells, B-cell-depleted T cells, or PBMCs provided the cDNA or gDNA that served as material.

As processed by the authors: Nucleated cell counts were estimated from reference gene primer amplification. TCRdb keeps only in-frame clones here, not all; method: immunoSEQ multiplex PCR. For V, J and clone size, that table is used; D and trimming come from the DNA. Of around 290,000 clones in the sample, 75% to 90% are singletons; the top ten hold about 12%. J lost 5 bases, V lost 0 bases, and 3 bases had no gene match. Germline-derived CDR1 and CDR2 are SGHDT and YYEEEE. The CDR3 consists of 14 residues. Seattle participants joined during active infection and were tracked over time. This chain links TRBV5-6 with TRBJ2-5; 8 nucleotides line up with TRBD1. Sequenced input: peripheral blood. The receptor's source is a woman aged 70-85 years with COVID-19, enrolled during active disease. In DNA, the CDR3 is TGTGCCAGCAGCTTGGCAGGGGGCGGGGAGACCCAGTACTTC. Its protein is CASSLAGGGETQYF.